The T cell receptor beta chain under discussion was sequenced for a study of response to subunit inactivated influenza vaccine. The sample holds a few counts of this clonotype. TCRdb redid the calling of the RT-PCR reads with MiXCR, one entry per CDR3 protein. The sample has around 480,000 distinct CDR3 sequences, approximately 10% seen once. The length of the CDR3 is 13 residues. The ends were cut back, 5 bases at V and 7 bases at J, with 12 bases in the middle. Germline lookup yields CDR1 SGHTA and CDR2 FQGNSA. The TCR originated in a man aged 50-59 years who received an inactivated influenza vaccine. The chain links TRBV7-2 to TRBJ1-5; D ambiguous. The starting material was PBMCs from blood, obtained roughly 48 days after vaccination. CDR3 DNA sequence: TGTGCCAGCAGCGCCAGCACAGAACAGCCCCAGCATTTT. Encoded protein: CASSASTEQPQHF.